The count of the clone carrying this T cell receptor beta chain is one. Its matching antigen is unknown. Using immunoSEQ multiplex PCR, the repertoire was profiled, and TCRdb retains in-frame clones only, with some absent. Of about 4,500 clones in the sample, 75% to 85% are singletons; the top ten hold over 5%. This entry belongs to a study of brain metastases from non-small cell lung cancer. Study results and caveats: Compared with their matched primary tumors, around 60% of brain metastases showed expanded T-cell clones. Brain metastases shared most TCR repertoire with primaries, with sparse T cells. Brain metastases had lower T-cell infiltration than primary tumors.

There are 17 residues in the CDR3. Germline lookup yields CDR1 MDHEN and CDR2 SYDVKM. The germline V and J ends were trimmed by 4 bases and 0 bases, with 18 bases remaining between them. The rearrangement joins TRBV28 to TRBJ1-1; D is uncertain. Specimen: primary lung tumor tissue. This clonotype originated in a donor at least 40 years old with non-small cell lung cancer. The CDR3: CASSSPRRAGLNTEAFF. CDR3 in DNA: TGTGCCAGCAGTTCCCCCCGTAGGGCGGGATTGAACACTGAAGCTTTCTTT.